The sequence of this TCR beta chain was determined in a study of T-cell reconstitution after alpha-beta-depleted transplantation in children. A TCRbeta library incorporating unique molecular identifiers was prepared. Via MiXCR, TCRdb re-called the PCR reads, giving one row per CDR3 protein. Of around 800,000 distinct CDR3 sequences in the sample, 16% were seen once. This clonotype was counted a few times. Its specificity is unknown. The CDR3 length is 14 residues. The germline CDR1 and CDR2 sequences are MGHRA and YSYEKL. The V end lost 3 bases, the J end lost 6 bases, and 12 bases lay between the germline ends. Notes on the study in general: Some patients' high day-60 TCRbeta diversity was attributed to recipient cells surviving conditioning. One year after transplant, T-cell counts and diversity came mostly from newly produced T cells. Two months or so post-transplant, alpha-beta T cells reportedly derived from several hundred expanded graft clones.

J is TRBJ2-1 and V is TRBV4-1; tentative D call: TRBD2 (6 bases). Specimen: PBMCs, mostly from graft donor cells, collected 360 days after TCRalphabeta/CD19-depleted stem cell transplant. The clonotype originates from a male patient under 18 who had a stem cell transplant for acute lymphoblastic leukemia, so the T cells may come from the graft donor. The CDR3 nucleotides are TGCGCCAGCAGCCACTCGACTAGTGGCAATGAGCAGTTCTTC. It codes for CASSHSTSGNEQFF.